This T cell receptor beta chain was sequenced for a study of regulatory T cells in long-lasting Graves disease. The length of the CDR3 is 15 residues. V shed 6 bases and J 4 bases; nucleotides not matched to a gene: 10. Germline V gene data show CDR1 as MDHEN and CDR2 as SYDVKM. Building the TCR beta libraries relied on iRepertoire HTBI primers, and CDR3 regions underwent Arm-PCR. TCRdb called the multiplex PCR reads again in MiXCR, with one record for every CDR3 protein. The sample shows 350,000 to 550,000 distinct CDR3 sequences, approximately 16% of them seen only once. Indicated time point: newly diagnosed GD, antithyroid drugs for less than 3 months. The TCR library was prepared using RNA isolated from PBMCs. This sample also belongs to another study, concerning T cells in Graves' hyperthyroidism and ophthalmopathy. That paper states: Graves' hyperthyroidism without ophthalmopathy progression within 18 months was termed stable. The study based diagnoses on clinical symptoms, serum thyroxine and TRAb, thyroid ultrasound and orbital computed tomography. HTBI primers were employed in a first-round RT-PCR of the TCR CDR3.

This receptor was identified in a woman under 30 with Graves disease. The chain uses TRBV28 and TRBJ2-5; 8 positions agree with TRBD2. The sequenced sample was peripheral blood mononuclear cells (PBMCs), obtained at new diagnosis, from a patient treated with antithyroid drugs. In DNA, the CDR3 is TGTGCCAGCAGCTACTATCGGGAGGGCGGAGAGACCCAGTACTTC. Translation: CASSYYREGGETQYF.